This note documents a single TCR beta chain sequence. Its specificity is not known. The CDR3 runs to 14 residues. Per germline, CDR1 MDHEN and CDR2 SYDVKM. V lost 3 bases, J lost 1 base, and 10 bases lay in between. The source of the sample is a study of cytomegalovirus exposure and HLA in healthy donors. Primers: 60 Vbeta forward and 13 Jbeta reverse. The data were produced by immunoSEQ multiplex PCR, yet TCRdb's version contains in-frame clones alone and is incomplete. The table records some 250,000 clones, about 81% of them present only once. Unrecorded immune exposure was likely among donors, who were nominally healthy when sampled. Points from the study as a whole: In vitro experiments confirmed that three CMV-associated chains were specific for CMV antigens. Among TCR beta chains, those listed as cytomegalovirus-associated numbered some 170.

Sequenced material: PBMCs. The receptor's source is a woman aged 60-70 years in good health and CMV-seropositive. V is TRBV28 and J is TRBJ2-7, with D unclear. The CDR3 DNA follows: TGTGCCAGCAGTTTCCCCTTAAAATCCTACGAGCAGTACTTC. It encodes CASSFPLKSYEQYF. Filled out from reference TRBV28 and TRBJ2-7, the complete variable domain reads DVKVTQSSRYLVKRTGEKVFLECVQDMDHENMFWYRQDPGLGLRLIYFSYDVKMKEKGDIPEGYSVSREKKERFSLILESASTNQTSMYLCASSFPLKSYEQYFGPGTRLTVT.